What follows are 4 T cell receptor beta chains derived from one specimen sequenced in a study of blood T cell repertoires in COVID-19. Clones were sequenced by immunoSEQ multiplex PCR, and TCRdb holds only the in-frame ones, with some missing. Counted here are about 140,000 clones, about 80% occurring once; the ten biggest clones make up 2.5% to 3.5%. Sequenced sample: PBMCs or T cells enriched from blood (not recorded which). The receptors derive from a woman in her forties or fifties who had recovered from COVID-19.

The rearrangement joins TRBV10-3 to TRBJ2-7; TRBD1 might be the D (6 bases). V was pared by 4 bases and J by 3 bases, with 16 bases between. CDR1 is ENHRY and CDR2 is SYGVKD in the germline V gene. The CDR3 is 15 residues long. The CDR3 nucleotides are TGTGCCATCAGTGCCCTCAGGGGCAGTCACTACGAGCAGTACTTC. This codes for CAISALRGSHYEQYF.

CDR3 loop: CAIKVAFNQPQHF. CDR3 coding DNA: TGTGCCATCAAGGTAGCTTTCAATCAGCCCCAGCATTTT. The chain combines TRBV7-3 with TRBJ1-5; D gene ambiguous. This CDR3 spans 13 amino acids. Germline CDR1 is SGHTA and CDR2 is FQGTGA. Deletions cut 10 bases from V and 3 bases from J, with 13 bases between.

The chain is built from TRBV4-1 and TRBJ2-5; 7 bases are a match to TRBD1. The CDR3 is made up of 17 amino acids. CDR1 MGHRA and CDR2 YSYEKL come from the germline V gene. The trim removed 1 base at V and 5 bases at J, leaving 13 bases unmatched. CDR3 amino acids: CASSQGGKGGPRETQYF. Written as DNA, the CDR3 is TGCGCCAGCAGCCAAGGGGGTAAAGGGGGCCCCAGGGAGACCCAGTACTTC.

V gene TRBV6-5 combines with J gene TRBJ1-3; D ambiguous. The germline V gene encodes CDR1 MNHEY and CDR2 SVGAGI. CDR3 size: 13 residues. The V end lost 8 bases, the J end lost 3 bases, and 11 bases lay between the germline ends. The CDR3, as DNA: TGTGCCAGCCGGGAGGGTGGTGGAAACACCATATATTTT. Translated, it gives CASREGGGNTIYF.